Below, 17 T cell receptor beta chains from the same sample are listed, as sequenced in a study of cytomegalovirus exposure and HLA in healthy donors. Use of 60 Vbeta and 13 Jbeta primers characterized the PCR. Sequencing was performed with immunoSEQ multiplex PCR; in TCRdb, only in-frame clones are kept and a portion is missing. Here the sample spans some 150,000 clones, 82% being singletons. The sample comprised PBMCs. All receptors come from a man under 40 in good health and CMV-seropositive.

This clone has just one count. The CDR3 DNA reads TGTGCCAGTAGTATGGTTCGTTGGCACGAGCAGTACTTC. Residues: CASSMVRWHEQYF. The gene calls are TRBV19 and TRBJ2-7; D gene uncertain. The CDR3 spans 13 residues. Per the germline V gene, CDR1 is LNHDA and CDR2 is SQIVND (reference sequence). V lost 3 bases and J 5 bases, leaving 11 bases between the germline ends.

CDR3 nucleotide sequence: TGCGCCAGCAGCTTTGGGGACATCTCCTACGAGCAGTACTTC. It codes for CASSFGDISYEQYF. The chain couples TRBV5-1 to TRBJ2-7, with D maybe TRBD1 (6 bases). In germline, CDR1 is SGHRS, CDR2 YFSETQ. V lost 2 bases to trimming and J lost 0 bases, with 9 bases between them. The CDR3 totals 14 residues.

The CDR3 bases are TGTGCCAGTAGTATGACAGCCATCAATTACGAGCAGTACTTC. It codes for CASSMTAINYEQYF. J is TRBJ2-7 and V is TRBV19; D is perhaps TRBD1 (5 bases). V lost 3 bases to trimming and J lost 4 bases, with 13 bases between them. CDR1 and CDR2 (germline): LNHDA, SQIVND (reference sequence). The CDR3 runs 14 residues.

The chain carries TRBV5-1 and TRBJ2-7; D possibly corresponds to TRBD2 (6 bases). This CDR3 contains 15 residues. Trimming shortened V by 0 bases and J by 4 bases, and 14 bases separated the two germline ends. Germline V CDR1 and CDR2: SGHRS, YFSETQ. The DNA for the CDR3 is TGCGCCAGCAGCTTGGGTAGCGGAACCCTGTACGAGCAGTACTTC. It encodes CASSLGSGTLYEQYF. Supplemented by reference TRBV5-1 and TRBJ2-7, the full variable domain reads KAGVTQTPRYLIKTRGQQVTLSCSPISGHRSVSWYQQTPGQGLQFLFEYFSETQRNKGNFPGRFSGRQFSNSRSEMNVSTLELGDSALYLCASSLGSGTLYEQYFGPGTRLTVT.

This chain joins TRBV5-1 and TRBJ1-2; 7 nucleotides match TRBD1. With 2 bases clipped from V and 8 bases from J, the junction kept 6 bases outside the gene matches. Germline lookup yields CDR1 SGHRS and CDR2 YFSETQ. The CDR3 extends over 13 amino acids. CDR3: CASSLAGGRGYTF. CDR3 sequence (DNA): TGCGCCAGCAGCTTAGCAGGGGGTAGAGGCTACACCTTC.

The CDR3 coding sequence is TGCGCCAGCAGCTTGCATAGCGGGATCCAAGAGACCCAGTACTTC. It translates to CASSLHSGIQETQYF. The gene calls are TRBV5-1 and TRBJ2-5, with TRBD2 matching 8 bases. The ends lost 1 base at V and 1 base at J; junction bases unmatched: 3. Germline V gene lookup returns CDR1 SGHRS and CDR2 YFSETQ. CDR3 size: 15 residues.

The rearrangement links TRBV7-8 to TRBJ1-2; 7 bases match TRBD1. V was clipped by 5 bases and J by 8 bases; unmatched bases: 5. There are 12 residues in the CDR3. CDR1 is SGHVS, CDR2 FQNEAQ, per germline. The CDR3 sequence is CASSPKQGGYTF. DNA of the CDR3: TGTGCCAGCAGCCCCAAACAGGGGGGCTACACCTTC.

The chain combines TRBV6-6 with TRBJ2-5, with a weak D call TRBD2 (5 bases). V was cut by 7 bases and J by 7 bases, with 16 bases left in between. The CDR3 is 13 residues long. Germline CDR1 reads MNHNY; CDR2 reads SVGAGI (reference sequence). The CDR3 DNA reads as TGTGCCAGCACCTACGGACTGAGCTCGACCCAGTACTTC. It encodes CASTYGLSSTQYF.

This chain connects TRBV20-1 to TRBJ2-1, with a possible D match to TRBD1 (6 bases). Per the germline V gene, CDR1 is DFQATT and CDR2 is SNEGSKA (reference sequence). The CDR3 is 11 amino acids. V was shortened by 7 bases and J by 13 bases, with 17 bases between the two germline ends. The CDR3 bases are TGCAGTGTACCTCAGAGGGGGAACCAGTTCTTC. As protein: CSVPQRGNQFF.

This clone was observed a few times. The genes are TRBV19 and TRBJ1-1; 8 nucleotides agree with TRBD1. The CDR3 has 14 residues. Germline V CDR1 and CDR2: LNHDA, SQIVND (reference sequence). Losses at the gene ends were 5 bases for V and 3 bases for J; bases not matched to a gene: 5. The CDR3 DNA is TGTGCCAGTAGTCTGCAGGGGGCGTACACTGAAGCTTTCTTT. Protein sequence: CASSLQGAYTEAFF.

This clone was recorded once. This sequence joins TRBV18 and TRBJ2-1; 8 bases are a match to TRBD2. V shed 4 bases and J 3 bases; nucleotides not matched to a gene: 2. The CDR3 has 14 amino acids. Germline CDR1 reads KGHSH; CDR2 reads LQKENI. In DNA, the CDR3 is TGTGCCAGCTCACTAGCGGGGAACTACAATGAGCAGTTCTTC. It yields the protein CASSLAGNYNEQFF.

The chain has TRBV2 and TRBJ2-5; 9 nucleotides align to TRBD1. With 2 bases clipped from V and 5 bases from J, the junction kept 6 bases outside the gene matches. Germline loops: CDR1 SNHLY, CDR2 FYNNEI. The CDR3 is 15 residues long. CDR3 sequence reads: CASSEPGQGKETQYF. CDR3 DNA: TGTGCCAGCAGTGAACCCGGACAGGGGAAGGAGACCCAGTACTTC. The full variable domain, its missing parts supplied by reference TRBV2 and TRBJ2-5, is EPEVTQTPSHQVTQMGQEVILRCVPISNHLYFYWYRQILGQKVEFLVSFYNNEISEKSEIFDDQFSVERPDGSNFTLKIRSTKLEDSAMYFCASSEPGQGKETQYFGPGTRLLVL.

The chain carries TRBV28 and TRBJ2-4, with TRBD1 matching over 8 bases. This CDR3 is 15 amino acids long. Germline CDR1 is MDHEN and CDR2 is SYDVKM. The chain's CDR3 is CARSSPAGGENIQYF. CDR3 bases: TGTGCTCGCAGCAGTCCCGCAGGGGGCGAGAACATTCAGTACTTC.

The chain carries TRBV9 and TRBJ1-1; weak D call: TRBD1 (5 bases). This CDR3 has 14 residues. Trimming stripped 0 bases from V and 4 bases from J, with 10 bases between. The germline gives CDR1 SGDLS, CDR2 YYNGEE. The CDR3 protein is CASSVVVGATEAFF. The CDR3 region has the DNA TGTGCCAGCAGCGTAGTAGTAGGGGCCACTGAAGCTTTCTTT. Based on the CDR3 plus reference TRBV9 and TRBJ1-1, the full variable domain is DSGVTQTPKHLITATGQRVTLRCSPRSGDLSVYWYQQSLDQGLQFLIQYYNGEERAKGNILERFSAQQFPDLHSELNLSSLELGDSALYFCASSVVVGATEAFFGQGTRLTVV.

The chain carries TRBV7-2 and TRBJ1-4; D is possibly TRBD1 (5 bases). Per germline, CDR1 SGHTA and CDR2 FQGNSA. Between the trimmed V and J ends, which lost 4 bases and 14 bases, there was a span of 11 bases. The length of the CDR3 is 11 residues. CDR3 nucleotides: TGTGCCAGCAGCTCCGACAGCCTCCTGTTTTTT. Protein product: CASSSDSLLFF.

The CDR3 here is CASSQVPEVNYGYTF. Written as DNA, the CDR3 is TGCGCCAGCAGCCAAGTGCCGGAGGTGAACTATGGCTACACCTTC. The chain recombines TRBV4-3 with TRBJ1-2; D gene unclear. V shed 1 base and J shed 2 bases, with 11 bases lying between them. This CDR3 comprises 15 residues. Germline V gene sequence: CDR1 LGHNA, CDR2 YSLEER.

The chain joins TRBV7-9 to TRBJ2-3; 14 bases are a match to TRBD2. This CDR3 contains 19 residues. Germline assignment: CDR1 SEHNR and CDR2 FQNEAQ (reference sequence). V shed 5 bases, J shed 4 bases, and the junction held 14 bases outside the gene matches. The CDR3 nucleotides are TGTGCCAGCAGCCCAACCCGGGGACTAGCGGGGGTCAGCCCAGATACGCAGTATTTT. Protein sequence: CASSPTRGLAGVSPDTQYF.